A single sample gave rise to the 10 T cell receptor beta chains below, sequenced in a study of cytomegalovirus exposure and HLA in healthy donors. Here immunoSEQ multiplex PCR was the method, and the copy in TCRdb shows in-frame clones only, minus some. The table shows 150,000 to 200,000 clones, with around 85% occurring only once. Sequencing was performed on PBMCs. Receptor source: a man aged 18 to 30 in good health and CMV-seropositive.

The V gene is TRBV6-1, the J gene TRBJ2-3; tentative D call: TRBD1 (5 bases). The V end was cut by 7 bases, the J end by 0 bases, with 11 bases between. The CDR3 sequence is 14 residues long. CDR1 is MNHNS, CDR2 SASEGT, per germline. In nucleotides, the CDR3 is TGTGCCAGCAAACTGACAGCTAGCACAGATACGCAGTATTTT. Its protein is CASKLTASTDTQYF.

This clone came up once. The rearrangement uses TRBV30 and TRBJ2-5, with TRBD2 matching over 10 bases. The junction had 14 bases not matched to a gene; V was cut back by 5 bases and J by 5 bases. CDR1 GTSNPN and CDR2 SVGIG come from the germline V gene (reference sequence). CDR3 length equals 16 residues. CDR3 bases: TGTGCCTGGGACGGGGCTAGCGGGAGTGCGGCGGAGACCCAGTACTTC. This codes for CAWDGASGSAAETQYF.

The chain couples TRBV11-3 to TRBJ2-3, with a tentative D call TRBD1 (6 bases). The V end was cut by 4 bases, the J end by 5 bases, with 16 bases between. This CDR3 spans 15 amino acids. Looked up from germline, CDR1 is SGHNT and CDR2 is YENEEA. Here the CDR3 DNA reads TGTGCCAGCAGCTCCGGACAGATTCAGGGAGATACGCAGTATTTT. Translating gives CASSSGQIQGDTQYF.

The chain combines TRBV6-5 with TRBJ2-5; D gene unclear. Per germline, CDR1 MNHEY and CDR2 SVGAGI. The V and J ends lost 0 bases and 5 bases respectively, with 13 bases between them. The CDR3 extends over 15 amino acids. CDR3 nucleotide sequence: TGTGCCAGCAGTTACTCCCAGGCCACCCAGGAGACCCAGTACTTC. Its protein product is CASSYSQATQETQYF.

Only one count was recorded for this clone. The genes are TRBV2 and TRBJ2-1, with 7 bases that match TRBD2. The V gene's germline CDR1 is SNHLY and CDR2 FYNNEI. V shed 2 bases and J 12 bases; nucleotides not matched to a gene: 13. The CDR3 totals 15 residues. The CDR3 DNA reads TGTGCCAGCAGTGAACAGGGACTATCAACGTATGGGCAGTTCTTC. Amino acids: CASSEQGLSTYGQFF.

This clone has more than one count but fewer than ten. The V and J genes are TRBV25-1 and TRBJ1-2; tentative D call: TRBD1 (5 bases). This CDR3 is 11 amino acids long. Germline V CDR1 and CDR2: MGHDK, SYGVNS. V gave up 9 bases and J gave up 2 bases, with 7 bases separating them. CDR3 sequence (DNA): TGTGCCAGTAGACAGAACTATGGCTACACCTTC. Protein product: CASRQNYGYTF.

The genes are TRBV28 and TRBJ1-4; no clear D. The CDR3 loop spans 12 amino acids. V dropped 4 bases and J dropped 4 bases, with 4 bases sitting between them. Germline CDR1 MDHEN, CDR2 SYDVKM. CDR3 nucleotides: TGTGCCAGCAGTTCCTATAATGAAAAACTGTTTTTT. Protein sequence: CASSSYNEKLFF.

This chain connects TRBV21-1 to TRBJ1-5; the table's D call, TRBD1, has no DNA check behind it. TRBV21-1 is labeled a pseudogene. The CDR3 contains 18 residues. The CDR3: CASSPRRQAAYSNQPQHF. The CDR3 coding sequence is TGTGCCAGCAGCCCACGGCGCCAGGCAGCTTATAGCAATCAGCCCCAGCATTTT.

V and J are TRBV6-4 and TRBJ2-1; TRBD2 matches at 12 bases. This CDR3 spans 14 amino acids. CDR1 and CDR2 (germline): MRHNA, SNTAGT. V lost 3 bases and J lost 7; bases outside the gene matches: 1. The chain's CDR3 is CASSELAGGNEQFF. The DNA for the CDR3 is TGTGCCAGCAGTGAACTAGCGGGGGGTAATGAGCAGTTCTTC.

There are a few counts of this clone. This chain connects TRBV30 to TRBJ2-1; 8 bases match TRBD2. Germline assignment: CDR1 GTSNPN and CDR2 SVGIG (reference sequence). This CDR3 spans 14 amino acids. Germline trimming cut 4 bases from V and 7 bases from J; bases unmatched to any gene: 9. DNA of the CDR3: TGTGCCTGGAATTTCGGGGGGGCAAAAAATGAGCAGTTCTTC. Amino acid sequence: CAWNFGGAKNEQFF.